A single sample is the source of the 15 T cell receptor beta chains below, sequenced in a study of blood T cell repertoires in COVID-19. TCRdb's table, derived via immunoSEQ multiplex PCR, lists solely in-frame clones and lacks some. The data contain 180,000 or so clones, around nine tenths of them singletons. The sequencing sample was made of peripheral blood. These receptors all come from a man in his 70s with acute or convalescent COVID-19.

Here the CDR3 reads CASRLRGGAGNTEAFF. In DNA form, the CDR3 reads TGTGCCAGCAGGCTCCGAGGGGGCGCAGGGAACACTGAAGCTTTCTTT. This rearrangement joins TRBV5-4 to TRBJ1-1, with TRBD1 matching over 7 bases. Looked up from germline, CDR1 is SGHNT and CDR2 is YYREEE (reference sequence). V was pared by 5 bases and J by 1 base, with 11 bases of the junction left unmatched. CDR3 length: 16 amino acids. The variable domain in full, completed from reference TRBV5-4 and TRBJ1-1, reads ETGVTQSPTHLIKTRGQQVTLRCSSQSGHNTVSWYQQALGQGPQFIFQYYREEENGRGNFPPRFSGLQFPNYSSELNVNALELDDSALYLCASRLRGGAGNTEAFFGQGTRLTVV.

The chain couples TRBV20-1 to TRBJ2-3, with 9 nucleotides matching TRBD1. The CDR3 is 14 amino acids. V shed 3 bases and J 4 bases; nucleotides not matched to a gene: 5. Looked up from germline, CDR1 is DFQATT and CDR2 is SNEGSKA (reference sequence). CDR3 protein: CSASGDRVSDTQYF. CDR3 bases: TGCAGTGCTAGTGGGGACAGGGTGTCAGATACGCAGTATTTT.

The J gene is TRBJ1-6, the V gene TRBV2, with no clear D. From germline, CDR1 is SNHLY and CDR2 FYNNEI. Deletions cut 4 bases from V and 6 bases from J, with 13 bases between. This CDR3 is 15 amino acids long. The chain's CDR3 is CASSARTRANSPLHF. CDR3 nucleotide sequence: TGTGCCAGCAGTGCTAGGACTCGAGCTAATTCACCCCTCCACTTT. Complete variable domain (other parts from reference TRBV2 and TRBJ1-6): EPEVTQTPSHQVTQMGQEVILRCVPISNHLYFYWYRQILGQKVEFLVSFYNNEISEKSEIFDDQFSVERPDGSNFTLKIRSTKLEDSAMYFCASSARTRANSPLHFGNGTRLTVT.

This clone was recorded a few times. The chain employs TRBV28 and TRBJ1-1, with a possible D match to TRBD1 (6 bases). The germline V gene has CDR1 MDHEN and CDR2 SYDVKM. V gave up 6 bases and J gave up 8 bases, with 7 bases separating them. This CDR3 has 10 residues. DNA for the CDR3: TGTGCCAGCAGGGGGGCAGAAGCTTTCTTT. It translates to CASRGAEAFF. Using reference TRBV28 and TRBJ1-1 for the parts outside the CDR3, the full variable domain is DVKVTQSSRYLVKRTGEKVFLECVQDMDHENMFWYRQDPGLGLRLIYFSYDVKMKEKGDIPEGYSVSREKKERFSLILESASTNQTSMYLCASRGAEAFFGQGTRLTVV.

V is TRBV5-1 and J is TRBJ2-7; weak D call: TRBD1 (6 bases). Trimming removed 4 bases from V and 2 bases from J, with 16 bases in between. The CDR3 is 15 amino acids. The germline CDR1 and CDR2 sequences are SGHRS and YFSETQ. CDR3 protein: CASSPDRASPYEQYF. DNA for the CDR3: TGCGCCAGCAGCCCGGACAGAGCCTCACCCTACGAGCAGTACTTC.

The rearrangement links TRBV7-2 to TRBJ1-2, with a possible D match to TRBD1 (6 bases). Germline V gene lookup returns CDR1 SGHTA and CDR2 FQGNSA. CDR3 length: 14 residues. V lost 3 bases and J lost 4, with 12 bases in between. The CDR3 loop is CASSFQGPIYGYTF. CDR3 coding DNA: TGTGCCAGCAGCTTTCAGGGGCCAATCTATGGCTACACCTTC.

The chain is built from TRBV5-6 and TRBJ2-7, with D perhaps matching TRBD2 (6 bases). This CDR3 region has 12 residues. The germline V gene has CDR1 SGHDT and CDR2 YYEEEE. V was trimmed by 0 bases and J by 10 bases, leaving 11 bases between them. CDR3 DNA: TGTGCCAGCAGCTTGGAGCTAGCGCAACAGTACTTC. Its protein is CASSLELAQQYF.

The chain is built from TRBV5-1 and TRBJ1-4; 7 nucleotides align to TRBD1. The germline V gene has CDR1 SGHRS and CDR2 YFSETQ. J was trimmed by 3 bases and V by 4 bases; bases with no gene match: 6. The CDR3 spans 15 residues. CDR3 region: CASSRDRAANEKLFF. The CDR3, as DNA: TGCGCCAGCAGCCGAGACAGGGCTGCTAATGAAAAACTGTTTTTT.

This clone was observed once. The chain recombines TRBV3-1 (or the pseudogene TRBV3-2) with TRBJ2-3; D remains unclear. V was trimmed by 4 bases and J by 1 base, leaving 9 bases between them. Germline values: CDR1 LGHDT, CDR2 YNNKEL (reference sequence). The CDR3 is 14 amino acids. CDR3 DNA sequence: TGTGCCAGCAGCCCTTCCAGCGGCACAGATACGCAGTATTTT. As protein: CASSPSSGTDTQYF.

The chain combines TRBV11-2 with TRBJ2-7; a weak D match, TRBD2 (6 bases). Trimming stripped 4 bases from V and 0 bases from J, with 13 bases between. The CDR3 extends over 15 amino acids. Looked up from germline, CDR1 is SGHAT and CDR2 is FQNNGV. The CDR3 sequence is CASSSLAEFSYEQYF. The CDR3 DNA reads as TGTGCCAGCAGCTCATTAGCGGAGTTCTCCTACGAGCAGTACTTC.

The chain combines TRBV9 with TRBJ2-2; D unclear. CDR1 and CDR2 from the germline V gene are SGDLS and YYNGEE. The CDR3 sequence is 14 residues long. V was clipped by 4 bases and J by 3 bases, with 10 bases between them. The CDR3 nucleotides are TGTGCCAGCAGCTCACAGAGTTACACCGGGGAGCTGTTTTTT. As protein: CASSSQSYTGELFF.

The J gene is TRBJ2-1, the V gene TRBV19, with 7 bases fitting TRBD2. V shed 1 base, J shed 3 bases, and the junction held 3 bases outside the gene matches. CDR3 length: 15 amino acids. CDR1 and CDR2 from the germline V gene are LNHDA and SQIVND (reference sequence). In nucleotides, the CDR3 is TGTGCCAGTAGTATAGGAGGGGAGGGCTACAATGAGCAGTTCTTC. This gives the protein CASSIGGEGYNEQFF.

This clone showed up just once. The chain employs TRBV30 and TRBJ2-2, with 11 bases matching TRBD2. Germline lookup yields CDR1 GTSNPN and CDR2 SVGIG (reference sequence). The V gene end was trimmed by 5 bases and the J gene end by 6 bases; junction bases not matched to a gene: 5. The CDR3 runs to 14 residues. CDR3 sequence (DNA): TGTGCCTGGCAACTAGCGGGAGTCGCCGGGGAGCTGTTTTTT. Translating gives CAWQLAGVAGELFF.

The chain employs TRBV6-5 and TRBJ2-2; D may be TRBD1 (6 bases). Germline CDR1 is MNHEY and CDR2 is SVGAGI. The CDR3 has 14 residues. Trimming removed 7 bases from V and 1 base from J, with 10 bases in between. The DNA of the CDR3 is TGTGCCAGCAACCCCAGGGGGAACACCGGGGAGCTGTTTTTT. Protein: CASNPRGNTGELFF.

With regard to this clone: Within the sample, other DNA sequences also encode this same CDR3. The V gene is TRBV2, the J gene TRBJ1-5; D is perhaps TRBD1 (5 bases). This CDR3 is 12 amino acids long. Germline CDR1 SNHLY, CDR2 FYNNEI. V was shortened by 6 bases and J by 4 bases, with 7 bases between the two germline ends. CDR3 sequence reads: CASSAGNQPQHF. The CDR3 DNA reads TGTGCCAGCAGCGCAGGGAATCAGCCCCAGCATTTT.